This TCR beta chain was observed in a study of blood T cells in healthy people across ages. Findings and limits, study-wide: Long-lived donors exceeded aged donors in naive CD4+ cells and diversity.

The V gene's germline CDR1 is SQVTM and CDR2 ANQGSEA. V dropped 0 bases and J dropped 5 bases, with 4 bases sitting between them. The CDR3 extends over 11 amino acids. Combining a sample-barcoded 5' primer with a J-beta primer mix, a second PCR ran for roughly 6 to 12 cycles. Every cDNA molecule bore a tag from a template-switch adaptor containing 12 random nucleotides. Sequencing of every sample gave 3 million or more CDR3-containing paired-end reads. MiXCR, applied by TCRdb to the 5' RACE reads, yields one record per CDR3 protein. The data hold around 970,000 distinct CDR3 sequences, with roughly 51% observed a single time. Peripheral blood from each donor was collected in a volume of 8 to 10 milliliters. There are a few counts of this clonotype. Its antigen is not known.

This chain joins TRBV29-1 and TRBJ2-5; D is ambiguous. The clonotype was recovered from a woman in her fifties or sixties in good health. Sequenced: blood. The chain's CDR3 is CSVEDAETQYF. CDR3 sequence (DNA): TGCAGCGTTGAAGATGCGGAGACCCAGTACTTC.